The 26 T cell receptor beta chains in this list originate from one sample, sequenced in a study of blood T cell repertoires in COVID-19. Profiling relied on immunoSEQ multiplex PCR, and the TCRdb table lists in-frame clones only, not all of them. The data hold 150,000 to 160,000 clones, with about 85% observed a single time. The sample comprised peripheral blood. These receptors were collected from a man aged 55 to 70 with COVID-19, enrolled during active disease.

V usage is TRBV29-1 and J usage is TRBJ1-1, with a weak D call TRBD1 (6 bases). The germline V gene encodes CDR1 SQVTM and CDR2 ANQGSEA. The CDR3 totals 13 residues. The ends were cut back, 4 bases at V and 2 bases at J, with 11 bases in the middle. CDR3 protein: CSVVQGINTEAFF. CDR3 DNA: TGCAGCGTTGTTCAGGGGATAAACACTGAAGCTTTCTTT.

The rearrangement uses TRBV7-2 and TRBJ1-4; the D gene is possibly TRBD1 (6 bases). CDR1 and CDR2 (germline): SGHTA, FQGNSA. This CDR3 has 15 residues. The germline V and J ends were trimmed by 0 bases and 5 bases, with 10 bases remaining between them. The CDR3 protein is CASSLATGSNEKLFF. CDR3 DNA sequence: TGTGCCAGCAGCTTAGCCACAGGGTCCAATGAAAAACTGTTTTTT.

This chain joins TRBV11-3 and TRBJ1-4; 9 nucleotides agree with TRBD1. The trim removed 5 bases at V and 7 bases at J, leaving 5 bases unmatched. CDR1 and CDR2 (germline): SGHNT, YENEEA. This CDR3 contains 14 residues. The CDR3 region is CASSTTGGVEKLFF. CDR3 sequence (DNA): TGTGCCAGCAGCACCACAGGGGGCGTTGAAAAACTGTTTTTT.

The V and J genes are TRBV30 and TRBJ2-1; TRBD2 aligns across 14 bases. V lost 6 bases, J lost 12 bases, and 10 bases stayed unmatched. The CDR3 sequence is 14 residues long. Germline assignment: CDR1 GTSNPN and CDR2 SVGIG (reference sequence). The CDR3, as DNA: TGTGCCTGCATAGAAGGGACTAGCGGGAGTGGGCAGTTCTTC. It encodes CACIEGTSGSGQFF.

The chain has TRBV5-8 and TRBJ1-3; the D is unclear. This CDR3 is 15 amino acids long. Between the trimmed V and J ends, which lost 1 base and 0 bases, there was a span of 8 bases. Germline CDR1 is SGHTS and CDR2 is YDEGEE. Here the CDR3 reads CASSLTMSSGNTIYF. DNA of the CDR3: TGTGCCAGCAGCTTGACCATGAGCTCTGGAAACACCATATATTTT.

Here the CDR3 DNA reads TGTGCCAGCAGCGAACAGGGGCTTGGCACAGATACGCAGTATTTT. This encodes CASSEQGLGTDTQYF. The chain employs TRBV6-4 and TRBJ2-3; 7 bases are a match to TRBD1. The CDR3 has 15 amino acids. Germline V gene lookup returns CDR1 MRHNA and CDR2 SNTAGT. The V gene end was trimmed by 6 bases and the J gene end by 1 base; junction bases not matched to a gene: 7.

The chain joins TRBV6-1 to TRBJ1-4; 7 nucleotides agree with TRBD1. Germline CDR1 and CDR2: MNHNS and SASEGT. CDR3 length equals 15 residues. V dropped 0 bases and J dropped 5; count of bases not matched to a gene: 3. The CDR3 sequence: CASSEAGTDNEKLFF. For the CDR3, the DNA is TGTGCCAGCAGTGAAGCCGGGACAGACAATGAAAAACTGTTTTTT.

The chain is built from TRBV19 and TRBJ2-3; TRBD2 is a possible D gene (6 bases). With 6 bases removed from V and 2 bases from J, the gap between germline ends came to 18 bases. The CDR3 has 16 residues. CDR1 and CDR2 from the germline V gene are LNHDA and SQIVND (reference sequence). The CDR3 loop is CASRTSGTYTTDTQYF. As DNA, the CDR3 is TGTGCCAGTAGGACTTCCGGGACTTACACCACAGATACGCAGTATTTT.

V gene TRBV10-3 combines with J gene TRBJ2-1, with TRBD1 matching over 8 bases. CDR3 length equals 15 residues. J gave up 6 bases and V 2 bases, and 6 bases lay outside the gene matches. Germline V gene data show CDR1 as ENHRY and CDR2 as SYGVKD. DNA for the CDR3: TGTGCCATCAGTGAGCCCGACAGGGGACCCAATGAGCAGTTCTTC. Translation: CAISEPDRGPNEQFF.

The J gene is TRBJ2-2, the V gene TRBV29-1; D gene uncertain. The CDR3 contains 15 residues. Germline V gives CDR1 SQVTM, CDR2 ANQGSEA. Trimming stripped 5 bases from V and 1 base from J, with 14 bases between. CDR3 sequence reads: CSVYKSPGNTGELFF. The DNA for the CDR3 is TGCAGCGTTTATAAAAGCCCAGGGAACACCGGGGAGCTGTTTTTT.

This chain uses TRBV5-1 with TRBJ2-1; D gene unclear. The CDR3 totals 13 residues. Trimming cost V 6 bases and J 6 bases, with 13 bases left between them. Germline-derived CDR1 and CDR2 are SGHRS and YFSETQ. The CDR3 sequence: CASKDILGNEQFF. The CDR3 coding sequence is TGCGCCAGCAAGGATATCCTAGGCAATGAGCAGTTCTTC.

This clone was seen a single time. V and J are TRBV11-1 and TRBJ1-1; TRBD1 might be the D (5 bases). The CDR3 is made up of 13 amino acids. Germline V gene lookup returns CDR1 SGHAT and CDR2 FQDESV (reference sequence). Trimming took off 7 bases at V and 3 bases at J, with 12 bases between the two ends. The CDR3 is CASKASRDTEAFF. The CDR3 region has the DNA TGTGCCAGCAAGGCCAGCAGGGACACTGAAGCTTTCTTT. The complete variable domain, with remaining parts taken from reference TRBV11-1 and TRBJ1-1, reads EAEVAQSPRYKITEKSQAVAFWCDPISGHATLYWYRQILGQGPELLVQFQDESVVDDSQLPKDRFSAERLKGVDSTLKIQPAELGDSAMYLCASKASRDTEAFFGQGTRLTVV.

The chain couples TRBV28 to TRBJ1-3; the D gene is possibly TRBD1 (5 bases). The V end lost 8 bases, the J end lost 0 bases, and 14 bases lay between the germline ends. Germline V gene lookup returns CDR1 MDHEN and CDR2 SYDVKM. The CDR3 extends over 15 amino acids. CDR3 sequence reads: CASVRQPSSGNTIYF. The DNA for the CDR3 is TGTGCCAGCGTAAGACAGCCCAGCTCTGGAAACACCATATATTTT.

This chain links TRBV2 with TRBJ2-3; 9 bases line up with TRBD2. The CDR3 is made up of 14 amino acids. After removal of 7 bases from V and 4 bases from J, the junction contained 6 bases not matched to a gene. Germline V gene sequence: CDR1 SNHLY, CDR2 FYNNEI. As DNA, the CDR3 is TGTGCCAGCACTCAAGCGGGAGGCCCAGATACGCAGTATTTT. Encoded protein: CASTQAGGPDTQYF.

The CDR3 loop is CASSGQGKHEQFF. The CDR3 DNA sequence: TGTGCCAGCTCAGGACAGGGGAAGCATGAGCAGTTCTTC. The chain uses TRBV18 and TRBJ2-1; 9 bases map to TRBD1. The CDR3 sequence is 13 residues long. Germline V gene data show CDR1 as KGHSH and CDR2 as LQKENI. The V segment lost 5 bases and the J segment 8 bases; nucleotides outside the gene matches: 4.

The genes are TRBV6-5 and TRBJ2-7; D call uncertain. CDR3 size: 12 residues. Germline V CDR1 and CDR2: MNHEY, SVGAGI. Trimming shortened V by 4 bases and J by 3 bases, and 7 bases separated the two germline ends. The CDR3 DNA reads TGTGCCAGCAGTTCTGACAACTACGAGCAGTACTTC. This codes for CASSSDNYEQYF.

This chain uses TRBV30 with TRBJ1-2; the match to TRBD1 covers 9 bases. V lost 2 bases to trimming and J lost 5 bases; unmatched junction nucleotides: 9. Germline CDR1 and CDR2: GTSNPN and SVGIG (reference sequence). The CDR3 loop spans 15 amino acids. The CDR3: CAWSRDRVVGYGYTF. CDR3 nucleotide sequence: TGTGCCTGGAGTCGGGACAGGGTCGTTGGTTATGGCTACACCTTC.

The chain is built from TRBV6-5 and TRBJ1-3, with TRBD1 matching over 8 bases. The germline gives CDR1 MNHEY, CDR2 SVGAGI. J gave up 5 bases and V 6 bases, and 6 bases lay outside the gene matches. The CDR3 totals 14 residues. The DNA for the CDR3 is TGTGCCAGCAGAGACCAGGGGGCCAGAAACACCATATATTTT. Its protein product is CASRDQGARNTIYF.

This chain links TRBV15 with TRBJ2-1, with 14 bases lining up with TRBD2. This CDR3 comprises 17 residues. From germline, CDR1 is LNHNV and CDR2 YYDKDF (reference sequence). The trim removed 1 base at V and 6 bases at J, leaving 5 bases unmatched. CDR3 in DNA: TGTGCCACCAGCAGAGCCTCGGGACTAGCGGGAGTCAATGAGCAGTTCTTC. It is translated as CATSRASGLAGVNEQFF.

The CDR3: CASSAGQPRDTIYF. The DNA of the CDR3 is TGTGCCAGCAGCGCGGGACAGCCTCGGGACACCATATATTTT. V usage is TRBV9 and J usage is TRBJ1-3, with 7 bases matching TRBD1. From germline, CDR1 is SGDLS and CDR2 YYNGEE. This CDR3 is built from 14 residues. Trimming at V came to 3 bases and at J to 8 bases, leaving 8 bases not matched to a gene.

The J gene is TRBJ2-6, the V gene TRBV7-3; D gene unclear. V was shortened by 5 bases and J by 0 bases, with 14 bases between the two germline ends. The CDR3 runs to 17 residues. Germline loops: CDR1 SGHTA, CDR2 FQGTGA. For the CDR3, the DNA is TGTGCCAGCAGCCCCGACGGAGCCTTCTCTGGGGCCAACGTCCTGACTTTC. It specifies CASSPDGAFSGANVLTF.

The chain carries TRBV4-3 and TRBJ1-2; perhaps TRBD1 as D (6 bases). This CDR3 contains 18 residues. With 2 bases removed from V and 5 bases from J, the gap between germline ends came to 24 bases. In germline, CDR1 is LGHNA, CDR2 YSLEER. The DNA of the CDR3 is TGCGCCAGCAGCCAACGATCAGGAGACAGGAGAATGTGGTATGGCTACACCTTC. Encoded protein: CASSQRSGDRRMWYGYTF.

As DNA, the CDR3 is TGTGCCAGTAGTATTAGAGAGAGGACTACAACCTACAATGAGCAGTTCTTC. Translated: CASSIRERTTTYNEQFF. The gene calls are TRBV19 and TRBJ2-1, with D tentatively TRBD2 (6 bases). CDR3 length: 17 residues. The germline CDR1 and CDR2 sequences are LNHDA and SQIVND (reference sequence). V was clipped by 3 bases and J by 2 bases, with 17 bases between them.

The chain couples TRBV13 to TRBJ1-2; D possibly corresponds to TRBD1 (6 bases). Trimming shortened V by 6 bases and J by 0 bases, and 20 bases separated the two germline ends. This CDR3 has 17 residues. CDR1 is PRHDT, CDR2 FYEKMQ, per germline (reference sequence). CDR3 nucleotides: TGTGCCAGCAGTCGTTTCCGAAGGGGGGGAGCTAACTATGGCTACACCTTC. This codes for CASSRFRRGGANYGYTF. The full variable domain, completed using reference TRBV13 and TRBJ1-2, is AAGVIQSPRHLIKEKRETATLKCYPIPRHDTVYWYQQGPGQDPQFLISFYEKMQSDKGSIPDRFSAQQFSDYHSELNMSSLELGDSALYFCASSRFRRGGANYGYTFGSGTRLTVV.

The genes are TRBV7-2 and TRBJ1-6; 8 bases are a match to TRBD1. V was pared by 5 bases and J by 10 bases, with 7 bases of the junction left unmatched. In germline, CDR1 is SGHTA, CDR2 FQGNSA. The CDR3 is made up of 14 amino acids. The CDR3 nucleotides are TGTGCCAGCAGCCAGGACAGGGTTATGTCACCCCTCCACTTT. Its protein is CASSQDRVMSPLHF.

This sequence joins TRBV19 and TRBJ2-7; D is perhaps TRBD2 (5 bases). The CDR3 contains 13 residues. V was pared by 7 bases and J by 1 base, with 11 bases between. Germline V CDR1 and CDR2: LNHDA, SQIVND (reference sequence). The CDR3 loop is CASMGPGSYEQYF. CDR3 DNA sequence: TGTGCCAGTATGGGCCCGGGGTCCTACGAGCAGTACTTC.